This T cell receptor (beta chain) was identified in a study of graft-versus-host responses after intestinal transplantation. Study information: Among the recipients, all got anti-thymocyte globulin induction and then tacrolimus and steroids for roughly three years.

Study results and caveats: Recipient marrow contained GvH clones, some of which appeared first in ileum or blood. Allografts of one patient group, those with graft-donor T cell macrochimerism, had high graft-versus-host to host-versus-graft clonal ratios.

As regards this clone: Its cognate antigen is unknown.

The data were produced by immunoSEQ multiplex PCR, yet TCRdb's version contains in-frame clones alone and is incomplete. The sample has around 20,000 clones; around 78% are singletons. Lymphocytes (intraepithelial and lamina propria) were released by processing the graft tissue. The TCR was taken from a human patient who received an intestinal transplant, so some T cells may come from the graft donor. Material: ileum tissue, obtained 12 days after intestinal transplant.

CDR3 DNA sequence: TGTGCCAGCAGCGCGGGCCTCTCGACAACTAATGAAAAACTGTTTTTT. Amino acid sequence: CASSAGLSTTNEKLFF. The chain couples TRBV13 to TRBJ1-4, with D uncertain. Germline V gene data show CDR1 as PRHDT and CDR2 as FYEKMQ (reference sequence). The CDR3 runs to 16 residues. The germline V and J ends were trimmed by 5 bases and 0 bases, with 13 bases remaining between them.